This is a list of T cell receptor beta chains from one sample in a study of blood T cell repertoires in COVID-19. Repertoires were generated with immunoSEQ multiplex PCR, while TCRdb's copy carries only in-frame clones and drops some. The sample yields some 200,000 clones, around 86% seen once. The sequencing sample was made of PBMCs or T cells enriched from blood (not recorded which). Receptors originate from a woman in her 50s with acute COVID-19. The CDR3 runs from the conserved cysteine through the conserved F or W. Each record gives: V gene, clone size, J gene, D gene, CDR3 DNA, CDR3 protein. A D gene is named only where the DNA matches it firmly. Only part of the rows carry a size: once, few, many, or a class if the clone is expanded.

V gene: TRBV28; clone size: -; J gene: TRBJ1-1; D gene: -; CDR3 DNA: TGTGCCAGCCGGGTTTCTGGGAACACTGAAGCTTTCTTT; CDR3 protein: CASRVSGNTEAFF
V gene: TRBV18; clone size: once; J gene: TRBJ2-1; D gene: TRBD2; CDR3 DNA: TGTGCCAGCTCACCACCTACTAGCGGGGGGAATGAGCAGTTCTTC; CDR3 protein: CASSPPTSGGNEQFF
V gene: TRBV6-2/TRBV6-3; clone size: -; J gene: TRBJ2-5; D gene: -; CDR3 DNA: TGTGCCAGCAGTACCCCCGGGTCTTCAAAGACCCAGTACTTC; CDR3 protein: CASSTPGSSKTQYF
V gene: TRBV24-1; clone size: -; J gene: TRBJ1-4; D gene: TRBD1; CDR3 DNA: TGTGCCACCAGTGATCCCCGACAGGGGGGTAATGAAAAACTGTTTTTT; CDR3 protein: CATSDPRQGGNEKLFF
V gene: TRBV25-1; clone size: -; J gene: TRBJ1-2; D gene: -; CDR3 DNA: TGTGCCAGCAGTGATTACAGGGACTATGGCTACACCTTC; CDR3 protein: CASSDYRDYGYTF
V gene: TRBV27; clone size: -; J gene: TRBJ1-2; D gene: -; CDR3 DNA: TGTGCCAGCAGTCCCAACGGGGGGATGAATGGCTACACCTTC; CDR3 protein: CASSPNGGMNGYTF
V gene: TRBV5-1; clone size: -; J gene: TRBJ1-1; D gene: -; CDR3 DNA: TGCGCCAGCAGTCCCCCGGTGACTGAAGCTTTCTTT; CDR3 protein: CASSPPVTEAFF
V gene: TRBV19; clone size: -; J gene: TRBJ2-1; D gene: -; CDR3 DNA: TGTGCCAGTAGTGTGAACTCCGGCTCCTACAATGAGCAGTTCTTC; CDR3 protein: CASSVNSGSYNEQFF
V gene: TRBV28; clone size: -; J gene: TRBJ2-1; D gene: TRBD2; CDR3 DNA: TGTGCCAGCAGTTCCGGGATTAGGGGACTAGCGGGAGGGGATGAGCAGTTCTTC; CDR3 protein: CASSSGIRGLAGGDEQFF
V gene: TRBV14; clone size: -; J gene: TRBJ1-1; D gene: -; CDR3 DNA: TGTGCCAGCAGCACTTACAGGCGGATGGCTGAAGCTTTCTTT; CDR3 protein: CASSTYRRMAEAFF
V gene: TRBV19; clone size: -; J gene: TRBJ2-7; D gene: -; CDR3 DNA: TGTGCCAGTAGTATTCAGGGGTCCTACGAGCAGTACTTC; CDR3 protein: CASSIQGSYEQYF
V gene: TRBV27; clone size: -; J gene: TRBJ2-7; D gene: -; CDR3 DNA: TGTGCCGGCAGTTCCGTGGGGGCCGGCTCCTACGAGCAGTACTTC; CDR3 protein: CAGSSVGAGSYEQYF
V gene: TRBV7-2; clone size: -; J gene: TRBJ2-2; D gene: -; CDR3 DNA: TGTGCCAGCAGCGAACCCCTACTAGCGAACACCGGGGAGCTGTTTTTT; CDR3 protein: CASSEPLLANTGELFF
V gene: TRBV7-2; clone size: -; J gene: TRBJ1-5; D gene: -; CDR3 DNA: TGTGCCAGCAGCTTATCCTGGGGGGATAATCAGCCCCAGCATTTT; CDR3 protein: CASSLSWGDNQPQHF
V gene: TRBV4-3; clone size: -; J gene: TRBJ2-7; D gene: TRBD2; CDR3 DNA: TGCGCCAGCAGCCCCGGACTAGCCCTGTCCGAGCAGTACTTC; CDR3 protein: CASSPGLALSEQYF
V gene: TRBV15; clone size: -; J gene: TRBJ1-6; D gene: TRBD1; CDR3 DNA: TGTGCCACCAGCCAGACAGGGAACTTGTCACCCCTCCACTTT; CDR3 protein: CATSQTGNLSPLHF
V gene: TRBV11-2; clone size: -; J gene: TRBJ1-2; D gene: -; CDR3 DNA: TGTGCCAGCAGCCAGGGTGCTAACTATGGCTACACCTTC; CDR3 protein: CASSQGANYGYTF
V gene: TRBV4-3; clone size: -; J gene: TRBJ1-3; D gene: TRBD1; CDR3 DNA: TGCGCCAGCAGCCAAGAACCGGGACAGCGTATGTCCGGAAACACCATATATTTT; CDR3 protein: CASSQEPGQRMSGNTIYF
V gene: TRBV19; clone size: -; J gene: TRBJ1-1; D gene: -; CDR3 DNA: TGTGCCAGTAGTATCGGTGGGAGTGGCACTGAAGCTTTCTTT; CDR3 protein: CASSIGGSGTEAFF
V gene: TRBV7-2; clone size: once; J gene: TRBJ2-7; D gene: TRBD1; CDR3 DNA: TGTGCCAGCAGCCTTGGGACAGGAATCTACGAGCAGTACTTC; CDR3 protein: CASSLGTGIYEQYF
V gene: TRBV6-5; clone size: -; J gene: TRBJ2-3; D gene: TRBD1; CDR3 DNA: TGTGCCAGCAGTCCCCGGACAGGATACACAGATACGCAGTATTTT; CDR3 protein: CASSPRTGYTDTQYF
V gene: TRBV9; clone size: -; J gene: TRBJ1-1; D gene: -; CDR3 DNA: TGTGCCAGCAGCGTAGCACAGTACAACACTGAAGCTTTCTTT; CDR3 protein: CASSVAQYNTEAFF
V gene: TRBV27; clone size: -; J gene: TRBJ2-3; D gene: TRBD2; CDR3 DNA: TGTGCCAGCAGTTTAAGCCTAGCGGGCCTGGACAATACGCAGTATTTT; CDR3 protein: CASSLSLAGLDNTQYF
V gene: TRBV3-1/TRBV3-2; clone size: -; J gene: TRBJ2-3; D gene: TRBD1; CDR3 DNA: TGTGCCAGCAGCAGACAGGGGTTCGGTGATACGCAGTATTTT; CDR3 protein: CASSRQGFGDTQYF